Below are 31 T cell receptor beta chains sequenced from a single sample in a study of identical twins. TCRdb re-called the 5' RACE reads through MiXCR, storing one row per CDR3 protein. The table has about 900,000 distinct CDR3 sequences, around 12% seen once. The data also belong to a second study, concerning yellow fever vaccine responses in identical twins.

Sequenced sample: PBMCs. Every receptor here comes from a woman under 30 in good health.

The sample holds a few counts of this clonotype. The chain recombines TRBV27 with TRBJ2-1; TRBD2 matches at 11 bases. The germline gives CDR1 MNHEY, CDR2 SMNVEV (reference sequence). This CDR3 spans 15 amino acids. Trimming took 2 bases from V and 7 from J; bases not matched to a gene: 4. The CDR3 DNA sequence: TGTGCCAGCAGTTTAGTCTGGACTAGCGGGAATGAGCAGTTCTTC. It yields the protein CASSLVWTSGNEQFF.

The chain carries TRBV25-1 and TRBJ1-1, with a possible D match to TRBD1 (6 bases). Germline V gene sequence: CDR1 MGHDK, CDR2 SYGVNS. V shed 2 bases and J shed 3 bases, with 13 bases lying between them. This CDR3 is built from 15 residues. CDR3 amino acids: CASSERLQGYTEAFF. The CDR3 nucleotides read TGTGCCAGCAGTGAACGCCTGCAGGGGTACACTGAAGCTTTCTTT.

This chain joins TRBV12-3 or TRBV12-4 and TRBJ1-1; no clear D gene. The length of the CDR3 is 12 residues. The germline V and J ends were trimmed by 6 bases and 11 bases, with 16 bases remaining between them. This chain's CDR3 is CASRQTSLGAFF. For the CDR3, the DNA is TGTGCCAGCAGGCAAACTTCCCTGGGGGCTTTCTTT.

This clonotype was counted between two and nine times. This rearrangement joins TRBV28 to TRBJ2-1, with TRBD1 matching over 7 bases. The CDR3 length is 19 residues. From germline, CDR1 is MDHEN and CDR2 SYDVKM. V gave up 1 base and J gave up 6 bases; unmatched junction bases: 18. The CDR3 reads CASSLYPRSPQGVVNEQFF. CDR3 DNA: TGTGCCAGCAGTTTATATCCTCGTTCTCCGCAGGGGGTAGTCAATGAGCAGTTCTTC.

This clonotype appeared a few times. The chain recombines TRBV7-9 with TRBJ1-2; D remains ambiguous. V lost 4 bases to trimming and J lost 2 bases, with 14 bases between them. Germline lookup yields CDR1 SEHNR and CDR2 FQNEAQ (reference sequence). This CDR3 contains 15 residues. The CDR3 region is CASSSPSALNYGYTF. CDR3 DNA sequence: TGTGCCAGCAGCTCCCCGTCGGCGTTGAACTATGGCTACACCTTC.

This clonotype was counted ten times or more. The rearrangement joins TRBV7-8 to TRBJ2-7; D gene ambiguous. The CDR3 runs to 15 residues. The germline V gene encodes CDR1 SGHVS and CDR2 FQNEAQ. The DNA for the CDR3 is TGTGCCAGCAGCTTACTGGATACCCGCTCCCACGAGCAGTACGTC. Residues: CASSLLDTRSHEQYV.

This sequence joins TRBV29-1 and TRBJ2-1; TRBD2 matches at 9 bases. V trimming: 6 bases; J trimming: 7 bases; junction bases outside the gene matches: 19. CDR1 SQVTM and CDR2 ANQGSEA come from the germline V gene. This CDR3 is built from 17 residues. The CDR3 region is CSVPSTSGLTMGNEQFF. In DNA form, the CDR3 reads TGCAGCGTCCCCTCGACTAGCGGTCTTACCATGGGGAATGAGCAGTTCTTC.

CDR3 in DNA: TGTGCCAGTAGTATACAGGGGCAGTCTGGTATTGATGAGCAGTTCTTC. Residues: CASSIQGQSGIDEQFF. The J gene is TRBJ2-1, the V gene TRBV19, with D maybe TRBD1 (6 bases). Per germline, CDR1 LNHDA and CDR2 SQIVND (reference sequence). This CDR3 contains 16 residues. Trimming pared 2 bases from V and 8 bases from J, leaving 19 bases between. The variable domain in full, with the rest retrieved from reference TRBV19 and TRBJ2-1, is DGGITQSPKYLFRKEGQNVTLSCEQNLNHDAMYWYRQDPGQGLRLIYYSQIVNDFQKGDIAEGYSVSREKKESFPLTVTSAQKNPTAFYLCASSIQGQSGIDEQFFGPGTRLTVL.

This rearrangement joins TRBV6-1 to TRBJ2-5; maybe TRBD1 (7 bases). V was clipped by 7 bases and J by 3 bases, with 15 bases between them. The germline V gene encodes CDR1 MNHNS and CDR2 SASEGT. The CDR3 runs to 14 residues. The DNA for the CDR3 is TGTGCCAGCAAAACGGACAGGACTAAAGAGACCCAGTACTTC. It encodes CASKTDRTKETQYF.

This clonotype has a count of ten or more. This chain links TRBV5-5 with TRBJ2-7; D uncertain. The V gene's germline CDR1 is SGHKS and CDR2 YYEKEE (reference sequence). This CDR3 has 14 residues. Trimming left V 0 bases short and J 0 bases short, with 7 bases between. The CDR3 DNA follows: TGTGCCAGCAGCTTGGTACGGAACTCCTACGAGCAGTACTTC. Translating gives CASSLVRNSYEQYF.

This clonotype has ten or more counts. The junction and the germline gene differ at one end; a read error may be behind it. The chain carries TRBV5-1 and TRBJ2-2; D remains ambiguous. Germline CDR1 SGHRS, CDR2 YFSETQ. The CDR3 contains 15 residues. CDR3 nucleotide sequence: TGTGCCAGCAGCACGACACCGTTGAACACCGGGGAGCTGTTTTTT. Protein sequence: CASSTTPLNTGELFF.

This CDR3 is CASSEWDRLETQYF. As DNA, the CDR3 is TGTGCCAGCAGTGAATGGGACAGGCTGGAGACCCAGTACTTC. The gene calls are TRBV25-1 and TRBJ2-5, with 8 bases matching TRBD1. The CDR3 has 14 amino acids. V shed 1 base, J shed 5 bases, and the junction held 3 bases outside the gene matches. Germline CDR1 and CDR2: MGHDK and SYGVNS.

This sequence joins TRBV24-1 and TRBJ1-5; D not resolved. Germline CDR1 KGHDR, CDR2 SFDVKD. V lost 5 bases and J 0 bases, leaving 10 bases between the germline ends. CDR3 length: 15 residues. DNA of the CDR3: TGTGCCACCAGTGCCGCAAAAAATAGCAATCAGCCCCAGCATTTT. It yields the protein CATSAAKNSNQPQHF.

The chain couples TRBV11-3 to TRBJ2-3; 12 bases map to TRBD1. V trimming: 4 bases; J trimming: 4 bases; junction bases outside the gene matches: 6. Germline V gene lookup returns CDR1 SGHNT and CDR2 YENEEA. The CDR3 spans 16 residues. Written as DNA, the CDR3 is TGTGCCAGCAGCTCCCGGGACAGGGGGCCTTCAGATACGCAGTATTTT. This encodes CASSSRDRGPSDTQYF.

This clonotype has at least ten counts. CDR3 sequence (DNA): TGCAGCGTTGAAGAAGGGACAGGCCAAGAGACCCAGTACTTC. Protein: CSVEEGTGQETQYF. This chain joins TRBV29-1 and TRBJ2-5, with 8 bases fitting TRBD1. V lost 0 bases, J lost 1 base, and 1 base stayed unmatched. The CDR3 runs to 14 residues. The germline gives CDR1 SQVTM, CDR2 ANQGSEA.

This chain connects TRBV28 to TRBJ2-5, with 8 positions matching TRBD2. Unmatched junction bases numbered 7, after V lost 4 bases and J lost 3 bases. The V gene's germline CDR1 is MDHEN and CDR2 SYDVKM. The CDR3 is 15 amino acids. CDR3 sequence reads: CASSSSPGGEETQYF. The CDR3, as DNA: TGTGCCAGCAGTTCCTCCCCGGGGGGGGAAGAGACCCAGTACTTC. The full variable domain, its missing parts supplied by reference TRBV28 and TRBJ2-5, is DVKVTQSSRYLVKRTGEKVFLECVQDMDHENMFWYRQDPGLGLRLIYFSYDVKMKEKGDIPEGYSVSREKKERFSLILESASTNQTSMYLCASSSSPGGEETQYFGPGTRLLVL.

This sequence joins TRBV6-2 or TRBV6-3 and TRBJ2-7; 12 bases match TRBD1. CDR3 length: 15 amino acids. Germline CDR1 reads MNHEY; CDR2 reads SVGEGT. V shed 5 bases, J shed 2 bases, and the junction held 4 bases outside the gene matches. In DNA, the CDR3 is TGTGCCAGCAGTCACTGGGACAGGGGGCCCTACGAGCAGTACGTC. It encodes CASSHWDRGPYEQYV.

This clonotype has only a few counts. The chain links TRBV15 to TRBJ2-7, with 7 bases that match TRBD1. The V and J ends lost 5 bases and 2 bases, in that order; junction bases with no gene match: 9. Germline lookup yields CDR1 LNHNV and CDR2 YYDKDF (reference sequence). The CDR3 is 15 residues long. CDR3 in amino acids: CATSLGQEPAYEQYV. CDR3 nucleotide sequence: TGTGCCACCAGCCTCGGACAGGAGCCGGCCTACGAGCAGTACGTC.

V and J are TRBV15 and TRBJ1-4; 7 bases are a match to TRBD1. The CDR3 runs to 16 residues. Trimming took 1 base from V and 4 from J; bases not matched to a gene: 6. From germline, CDR1 is LNHNV and CDR2 YYDKDF (reference sequence). CDR3 amino acids: CATSRVPRGINEKLFF. The CDR3, as DNA: TGTGCCACCAGCAGAGTTCCCAGGGGGATTAATGAAAAACTGTTTTTT.

This sequence joins TRBV6-1 and TRBJ1-1; 9 bases line up with TRBD1. Trimming cost V 6 bases and J 1 base; bases outside gene matches: 3. Germline CDR1 MNHNS, CDR2 SASEGT. There are 14 residues in the CDR3. CDR3 protein: CASRETGGNTEAFF. In nucleotides, the CDR3 is TGTGCCAGCAGGGAGACAGGGGGGAACACTGAAGCTTTCTTT.

This clonotype was seen more than once but under ten times. J is TRBJ1-2 and V is TRBV6-1; TRBD1 matches at 8 bases. This CDR3 is built from 14 residues. Per the germline V gene, CDR1 is MNHNS and CDR2 is SASEGT. With V trimmed by 7 bases and J by 2 bases, 6 bases remained unmatched. Written as DNA, the CDR3 is TGTGCCAGCAAAGACAGGGGCGCCAACTATGGCTACACCTTC. Its translation is CASKDRGANYGYTF.

As to this clonotype: One end of the junction varies from germline; a read error may be responsible. The CDR3 DNA follows: TGTGCCACAAGCAGGGGAGGGATCACAGATACGCAGTATTTT. Translating gives CATSRGGITDTQYF. The gene calls are TRBV15 and TRBJ2-3; D is possibly TRBD2 (7 bases). This CDR3 contains 14 residues. Germline CDR1 reads LNHNV; CDR2 reads YYDKDF (reference sequence).

This clonotype was observed a few times. This sequence joins TRBV3-1 and TRBJ2-2; tentatively, D is TRBD1 (5 bases). Trimming cost V 1 base and J 6 bases, with 12 bases left between them. CDR1 is LGHDT, CDR2 YNNKEL, per germline (reference sequence). The CDR3 is 15 residues long. The CDR3 here is CASSQVLPGPGELFF. As DNA, the CDR3 is TGTGCCAGCAGCCAAGTTCTTCCAGGGCCCGGGGAGCTGTTTTTT. The full variable domain, with the rest looked up from reference TRBV3-1 and TRBJ2-2, is DTAVSQTPKYLVTQMGNDKSIKCEQNLGHDTMYWYKQDSKKFLKIMFSYNNKELIINETVPNRFSPKSPDKAHLNLHINSLELGDSAVYFCASSQVLPGPGELFFGEGSRLTVL.

Only a few counts were recorded for this clonotype. This sequence joins TRBV12-3 or TRBV12-4 and TRBJ1-4, with TRBD1 as a possible D gene (5 bases). The V gene lost 6 bases and the J gene lost 6 bases, with 14 bases spanning the gap. CDR3 length equals 14 residues. CDR3 protein: CASSKSGRYEKLFF. In DNA, the CDR3 is TGTGCCAGCAGCAAATCGGGACGGTATGAAAAACTGTTTTTT.

This chain links TRBV12-3 or TRBV12-4 with TRBJ2-2, with D perhaps matching TRBD1 (5 bases). CDR3 length equals 19 residues. The ends were cut back, 3 bases at V and 3 bases at J, with 23 bases in the middle. Written as DNA, the CDR3 is TGTGCCAGCAGTTTGGATCCCTTTTCAGGCTTCAGGGACACCGGGGAGCTGTTTTTT. Its translation is CASSLDPFSGFRDTGELFF.

This clonotype was picked up a small number of times. The rearrangement uses TRBV2 and TRBJ2-3, with D uncertain. Germline V gene lookup returns CDR1 SNHLY and CDR2 FYNNEI. V lost 7 bases, J lost 5 bases, and 10 bases lay in between. This CDR3 is 12 amino acids long. This CDR3 reads CASTTEVDTQYF. The DNA for the CDR3 is TGTGCCAGCACCACCGAAGTAGATACGCAGTATTTT.

This clonotype has at least ten counts. The chain couples TRBV20-1 to TRBJ2-5; D not resolved. The V gene's germline CDR1 is DFQATT and CDR2 SNEGSKA (reference sequence). V was pared by 4 bases and J by 5 bases, with 14 bases between. The CDR3 has 13 residues. The CDR3 here is CSATPMGWETQYF. The CDR3 DNA reads TGCAGTGCTACCCCCATGGGGTGGGAGACCCAGTACTTC.

The table lists this clonotype with a few counts. The chain carries TRBV7-9 and TRBJ2-1, with 9 bases that match TRBD1. The CDR3 length is 15 residues. Germline lookup yields CDR1 SEHNR and CDR2 FQNEAQ (reference sequence). The V gene end was trimmed by 5 bases and the J gene end by 7 bases; junction bases not matched to a gene: 9. DNA for the CDR3: TGTGCCAGCAGCATCACAGGGGGCAAGTTTAATGAGCAGTTCTTC. Its protein is CASSITGGKFNEQFF.

This sequence joins TRBV12-3 or TRBV12-4 and TRBJ2-7; a weak D match, TRBD1 (6 bases). Trimming pared 6 bases from V and 3 bases from J, leaving 18 bases between. The CDR3 is made up of 15 amino acids. The CDR3 nucleotides read TGTGCCAGCAGCCCTGGACAGCTACCACGCTACGAGCAGTACTTC. Encoded protein: CASSPGQLPRYEQYF.

The chain uses TRBV3-1 and TRBJ2-1; D gene unclear. This CDR3 region has 12 residues. Trimming pared 1 base from V and 5 bases from J, leaving 3 bases between. Germline V lookup: CDR1 LGHDT, CDR2 YNNKEL (reference sequence). Here the CDR3 reads CASSQVDNEQFF. The CDR3 DNA sequence: TGTGCCAGCAGCCAAGTTGACAATGAGCAGTTCTTC.

Ten or more counts support this clonotype. The CDR3 reads CASGQGETNEKLFF. Here the CDR3 DNA reads TGCGCCAGCGGACAGGGGGAAACTAATGAAAAACTGTTTTTT. The J gene is TRBJ1-4, the V gene TRBV5-1; 10 bases agree with TRBD1. Unmatched junction bases numbered 1, after V lost 7 bases and J lost 1 base. The CDR3 consists of 14 residues. Germline CDR1 and CDR2: SGHRS and YFSETQ. Combining the CDR3 with reference TRBV5-1 and TRBJ1-4 gives the whole variable domain KAGVTQTPRYLIKTRGQQVTLSCSPISGHRSVSWYQQTPGQGLQFLFEYFSETQRNKGNFPGRFSGRQFSNSRSEMNVSTLELGDSALYLCASGQGETNEKLFFGSGTQLSVL.